Presented here are 25 T cell receptor beta chains from one specimen sequenced in a study of Ad26.COV2.S vaccination and SARS-CoV-2 variants. Treatment described: roughly 20 received Ad26.COV2.S at low or high dose, single or two shots; about five received placebo; per-sample allocation not given. After the first vaccine or placebo injection, samples were drawn on day 63. Sequenced by immunoSEQ multiplex PCR; TCRdb stores in-frame clones only, minus some. Among approximately 300,000 clones listed, roughly 84% were seen once. Sequencing was performed on peripheral blood, taken in a trial of Ad26.COV2.S vaccine versus placebo. The receptor source for this set is a person between 18 and 59 years old who received the Ad26.COV2.S COVID-19 vaccine or a placebo.

The chain is built from TRBV19 and TRBJ1-1; D is undetermined. The CDR3 length is 13 residues. Germline V CDR1 and CDR2: LNHDA, SQIVND (reference sequence). V was clipped by 7 bases and J by 2 bases, with 11 bases between them. This CDR3 is CASITRANTEAFF. The CDR3 nucleotides are TGTGCCAGTATTACAAGGGCAAACACTGAAGCTTTCTTT. The full variable domain, completed using reference TRBV19 and TRBJ1-1, is DGGITQSPKYLFRKEGQNVTLSCEQNLNHDAMYWYRQDPGQGLRLIYYSQIVNDFQKGDIAEGYSVSREKKESFPLTVTSAQKNPTAFYLCASITRANTEAFFGQGTRLTVV.

The V and J genes are TRBV10-3 and TRBJ2-1; TRBD2 matches 10 bases. V was clipped by 4 bases and J by 1 base; unmatched bases: 4. The CDR3 covers 16 residues. Germline assignment: CDR1 ENHRY and CDR2 SYGVKD. The CDR3, as DNA: TGTGCCATCAGTGGGGGTAGCGGGGGGTCCTACAATGAGCAGTTCTTC. Its translation is CAISGGSGGSYNEQFF.

This chain uses TRBV7-2 with TRBJ1-2; tentative D call: TRBD1 (6 bases). The CDR3 is 17 amino acids. Germline V gene lookup returns CDR1 SGHTA and CDR2 FQGNSA. Deletions cut 2 bases from V and 5 bases from J, with 21 bases between. The CDR3: CASSLRNQGQKGYGYTF. CDR3 DNA: TGTGCCAGCAGCTTAAGGAACCAGGGACAAAAGGGGTATGGCTACACCTTC.

V gene TRBV5-4 combines with J gene TRBJ1-4; 8 nucleotides match TRBD1. With V trimmed by 1 base and J by 7 bases, 3 bases remained unmatched. The CDR3 is 14 residues long. CDR1 SGHNT and CDR2 YYREEE come from the germline V gene (reference sequence). CDR3 in amino acids: CASSLSTGVEKLFF. The CDR3 region has the DNA TGTGCCAGCAGCTTGTCGACAGGGGTTGAAAAACTGTTTTTT.

The chain recombines TRBV7-9 with TRBJ2-3; D may be TRBD1 (6 bases). CDR1 is SEHNR and CDR2 is FQNEAQ in the germline V gene (reference sequence). The CDR3 covers 16 residues. Trimming cost V 1 base and J 0 bases, with 11 bases left between them. CDR3 sequence: CASSLEIRGSTDTQYF. CDR3 DNA: TGTGCCAGCAGCTTAGAAATAAGGGGGAGCACAGATACGCAGTATTTT.

J is TRBJ2-3 and V is TRBV30; 8 bases line up with TRBD2. The CDR3 runs 19 residues. V trimming: 0 bases; J trimming: 2 bases; junction bases outside the gene matches: 16. Germline assignment: CDR1 GTSNPN and CDR2 SVGIG (reference sequence). Here the CDR3 DNA reads TGTGCCTGGAGTGTAACCCCGGAGGTGGGCGGGGGGAACACAGATACGCAGTATTTT. Translating gives CAWSVTPEVGGGNTDTQYF.

This clone was observed a single time. The DNA for the CDR3 is TGTGCCAGCAGTTACGAAGGGGTGACCCAGTACTTC. Translated, it gives CASSYEGVTQYF. The chain couples TRBV6-6 to TRBJ2-5; D perhaps matches TRBD1 (5 bases). Between the trimmed V and J ends, which lost 2 bases and 7 bases, there was a span of 8 bases. The CDR3 consists of 12 residues. CDR1 MNHNY and CDR2 SVGAGI come from the germline V gene (reference sequence).

The chain recombines TRBV27 with TRBJ1-1; D might be TRBD1 (6 bases). CDR1 is MNHEY, CDR2 SMNVEV, per germline (reference sequence). The CDR3 spans 12 residues. Trimming stripped 4 bases from V and 6 bases from J, with 9 bases between. DNA for the CDR3: TGTGCCAGCAGTTCCCGACAGGCTGAAGCTTTCTTT. This codes for CASSSRQAEAFF.

The gene calls are TRBV10-3 and TRBJ2-3; D unclear. CDR3 size: 13 residues. Germline CDR1 reads ENHRY; CDR2 reads SYGVKD. V lost 10 bases, J lost 0 bases, and 11 bases lay in between. Written as DNA, the CDR3 is TGTGCCACCGTACCTTCTAGCACAGATACGCAGTATTTT. Protein product: CATVPSSTDTQYF.

This clone was observed a few times. The gene calls are TRBV2 and TRBJ1-6, with unresolved D. The V gene's germline CDR1 is SNHLY and CDR2 FYNNEI. The V end lost 2 bases, the J end lost 0 bases, and 5 bases lay between the germline ends. The CDR3 covers 15 residues. The DNA for the CDR3 is TGTGCCAGCAGTGAATGGAGCTCCTATAATTCACCCCTCCACTTT. Translation: CASSEWSSYNSPLHF.

A few counts support this clone. The V call is TRBV4-2, the J call TRBJ1-5; D call uncertain. The germline gives CDR1 LGHNA, CDR2 YNFKEQ. Trimming took 3 bases from V and 3 from J, leaving 6 bases between them. CDR3 length: 13 amino acids. CDR3 bases: TGTGCCAGCAGCCAGAAGATCAATCAGCCCCAGCATTTT. Protein sequence: CASSQKINQPQHF.

This chain links TRBV5-1 with TRBJ2-3, with 7 bases fitting TRBD1. Germline assignment: CDR1 SGHRS and CDR2 YFSETQ. The CDR3 has 13 amino acids. V was pared by 2 bases and J by 3 bases, with 0 bases of the junction left unmatched. CDR3: CASSFRGTDTQYF. The CDR3 coding sequence is TGCGCCAGCAGCTTCAGGGGGACAGATACGCAGTATTTT.

V and J are TRBV11-1 and TRBJ2-7; a weak D match, TRBD2 (5 bases). Germline-derived CDR1 and CDR2 are SGHAT and FQDESV (reference sequence). CDR3 length: 15 amino acids. The germline V and J ends were trimmed by 5 bases and 0 bases, with 14 bases remaining between them. CDR3 residues: CASSPRTGSSYEQYF. CDR3 nucleotide sequence: TGTGCCAGCAGCCCAAGGACGGGAAGCTCCTACGAGCAGTACTTC.

In DNA, the CDR3 is TGTGCCAGCAGCTTAGCGCAGGGGGCGGGTGAAAAACTGTTTTTT. Its protein is CASSLAQGAGEKLFF. The V gene is TRBV7-9, the J gene TRBJ1-4; 8 bases agree with TRBD1. The V segment lost 0 bases and the J segment 7 bases; nucleotides outside the gene matches: 4. Germline V gene data show CDR1 as SEHNR and CDR2 as FQNEAQ (reference sequence). The CDR3 consists of 15 residues.

V usage is TRBV9 and J usage is TRBJ1-2; D possibly corresponds to TRBD1 (6 bases). Germline assignment: CDR1 SGDLS and CDR2 YYNGEE. Trimming removed 4 bases at V and 3 bases at J, with 19 bases between. This CDR3 is 16 amino acids long. CDR3: CASSSQSGGVDYGYTF. As DNA, the CDR3 is TGTGCCAGCAGCTCCCAATCGGGGGGCGTAGACTATGGCTACACCTTC.

This rearrangement joins TRBV5-1 to TRBJ1-4; TRBD1 aligns across 11 bases. The trim removed 3 bases at V and 7 bases at J, leaving 5 bases unmatched. The CDR3 covers 15 residues. Germline V gene data show CDR1 as SGHRS and CDR2 as YFSETQ. CDR3 in amino acids: CASSSGQGAFEKLFF. CDR3 sequence (DNA): TGCGCCAGCAGCTCAGGACAGGGGGCGTTTGAAAAACTGTTTTTT.

This chain uses TRBV28 with TRBJ2-2, with 12 bases matching TRBD1. V dropped 6 bases and J dropped 5; count of bases not matched to a gene: 1. The CDR3 is 14 amino acids. Germline V gene lookup returns CDR1 MDHEN and CDR2 SYDVKM. The DNA for the CDR3 is TGTGCCAGCAGGGGACAGGGGGCGACCGGGGAGCTGTTTTTT. Protein sequence: CASRGQGATGELFF.

The chain joins TRBV25-1 to TRBJ1-3; no clear D gene. This CDR3 has 14 amino acids. CDR1 is MGHDK and CDR2 is SYGVNS in the germline V gene. V lost 4 bases and J lost 3, with 10 bases in between. CDR3 sequence: CASSAGLYGNTIYF. The DNA of the CDR3 is TGTGCCAGCAGTGCAGGTCTGTATGGAAACACCATATATTTT. The full variable domain, in which reference TRBV25-1 and TRBJ1-3 provide the parts outside the CDR3, is EADIYQTPRYLVIGTGKKITLECSQTMGHDKMYWYQQDPGMELHLIHYSYGVNSTEKGDLSSESTVSRIRTEHFPLTLESARPSHTSQYLCASSAGLYGNTIYFGEGSWLTVV.

This clone has a handful of counts. The chain employs TRBV6-4 and TRBJ1-6, with 11 nucleotides matching TRBD1. The CDR3 extends over 14 amino acids. CDR1 and CDR2 from the germline V gene are MRHNA and SNTAGT. With 2 bases clipped from V and 9 bases from J, the junction kept 0 bases outside the gene matches. CDR3 bases: TGTGCCAGCAGTGACGGGACAGGGGGTTCACCCCTCCACTTT. This encodes CASSDGTGGSPLHF.

The chain employs TRBV5-1 and TRBJ1-1; tentatively, D is TRBD1 (5 bases). Trimming pared 4 bases from V and 5 bases from J, leaving 15 bases between. The CDR3 has 14 amino acids. CDR1 is SGHRS, CDR2 YFSETQ, per germline. CDR3 loop: CASSRDSSWTEAFF. CDR3 in DNA: TGCGCCAGCAGCCGTGACAGTTCTTGGACTGAAGCTTTCTTT.

The table lists this clone with a few counts. The V and J genes are TRBV6-2 or TRBV6-3 and TRBJ2-5, with D perhaps assigned TRBD1 or TRBD2 (5 bases each). The V and J ends lost 3 bases and 2 bases respectively, with 13 bases between them. The germline CDR1 and CDR2 sequences are MNHEY and SVGEGT. CDR3 length: 15 amino acids. CDR3 protein: CASSYGTLLQETQYF. The CDR3 nucleotides read TGTGCCAGCAGTTATGGGACCCTACTTCAAGAGACCCAGTACTTC.

The chain couples TRBV4-3 to TRBJ2-6, with TRBD2 matching 7 bases. CDR1 LGHNA and CDR2 YSLEER come from the germline V gene. The CDR3 is 16 residues long. V dropped 3 bases and J dropped 1; count of bases not matched to a gene: 3. CDR3 region: CASSQGGVSGANVLTF. As DNA, the CDR3 is TGCGCCAGCAGCCAGGGGGGGGTGTCTGGGGCCAACGTCCTGACTTTC.

CDR3 DNA sequence: TGCGCCAGCAGCCAAGAGGGGCTAACGACCCATGAGCAGTTCTTC. Its protein product is CASSQEGLTTHEQFF. The rearrangement joins TRBV4-3 to TRBJ2-1, with D possibly TRBD1 on 5 matching bases. Germline CDR1 reads LGHNA; CDR2 reads YSLEER. Trimming shortened V by 0 bases and J by 8 bases, and 14 bases separated the two germline ends. This CDR3 region has 15 residues.

The chain combines TRBV6-2 or TRBV6-3 with TRBJ2-7; D possibly uses TRBD1 or TRBD2 (6 bases each). Between the trimmed V and J ends, which lost 6 bases and 2 bases, there was a span of 17 bases. The CDR3 has 15 residues. CDR1 MNHEY and CDR2 SVGEGT come from the germline V gene. CDR3 nucleotides: TGTGCCAGCAGCTCCGACAGGAGGGGACCCTACGAGCAGTACTTC. This gives the protein CASSSDRRGPYEQYF.

The chain couples TRBV7-9 to TRBJ1-4; a possible D gene is TRBD1 (5 bases). The germline V and J ends were trimmed by 6 bases and 5 bases, with 13 bases remaining between them. Germline CDR1 and CDR2: SEHNR and FQNEAQ (reference sequence). The CDR3 extends over 14 amino acids. Here the CDR3 DNA reads TGTGCCAGCAGGACGGGGGTTCAAAATGAAAAACTGTTTTTT. Its protein is CASRTGVQNEKLFF.